This record looks at one T cell receptor (beta chain) sequence and its context. Its antigen is as yet unknown. The sample belongs to a study of cytomegalovirus exposure and HLA in healthy donors. Study-wide context: A preliminary data release comprised around 90 million unique TCRs obtained from HLA-typed donors. Notes on the study in general: Previously analyzed data showed that most TCR beta V segments were productive at a frequency of about 87% or about 30%. A likely sequencing artifact accounted for one observed cluster of highly shared sequence variants. Analyses of presence and absence presupposed an approximately uniform sequencing depth across donors.

The CDR3 has 15 residues. V lost 4 bases and J 8 bases, leaving 19 bases between the germline ends. It was with 60 Vbeta and 13 Jbeta primers that the PCR ran. Produced via immunoSEQ multiplex PCR; TCRdb's table is partial and in-frame only. The table includes 110,000 to 150,000 clones, 65% to 85% detected once. The J gene is TRBJ2-1, the V gene TRBV5-3; no reliable D call. TRBV5-3 is known as an ORF, though its function is uncertain. The sample was PBMCs. The TCR was taken from a male donor in good health and CMV-seronegative. DNA of the CDR3: TGTGCCAGAAGCCCGAGTTTGGTCCCCCCGGATGAGCAGTTCTTC. It yields the protein CARSPSLVPPDEQFF.